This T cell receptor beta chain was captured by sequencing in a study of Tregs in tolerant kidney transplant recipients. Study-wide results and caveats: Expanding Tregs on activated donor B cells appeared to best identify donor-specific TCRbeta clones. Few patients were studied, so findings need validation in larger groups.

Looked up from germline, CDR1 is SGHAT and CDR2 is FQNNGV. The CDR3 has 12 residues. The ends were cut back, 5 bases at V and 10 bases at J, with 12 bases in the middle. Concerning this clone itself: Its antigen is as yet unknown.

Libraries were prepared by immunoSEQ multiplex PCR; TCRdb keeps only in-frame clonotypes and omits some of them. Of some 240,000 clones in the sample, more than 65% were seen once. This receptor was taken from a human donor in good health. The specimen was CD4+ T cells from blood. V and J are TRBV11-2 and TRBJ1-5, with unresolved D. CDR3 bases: TGTGCCAGCAGCAGAGACCGGAGCCCCCAGCATTTT. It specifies CASSRDRSPQHF.